This T cell receptor (beta chain) was recorded in a study of graft-versus-host responses after intestinal transplantation. Overall study: Tacrolimus plus steroids were given to all recipients for roughly 3 years, preceded by anti-thymocyte globulin induction.

This CDR3 is built from 14 residues. V lost 3 bases and J lost 4, with 11 bases in between. Per the germline V gene, CDR1 is SGDLS and CDR2 is YYNGEE. Clones were read by immunoSEQ multiplex PCR, and TCRdb kept only the in-frame ones, dropping some. The sample contains around 120,000 clones, approximately 95% of which appear only once. Concerning this clone itself: The antigen is undetermined.

The TCR originated in a human donor who received an intestinal transplant. V usage is TRBV9 and J usage is TRBJ1-5; a weak D match, TRBD1 (6 bases). Material: unstimulated CD8+ T cells sorted from spleen or lymph node cells, obtained before intestinal transplant. This CDR3 is CASSAGTLNQPQHF. The CDR3 coding sequence is TGTGCCAGCAGCGCTGGGACACTTAATCAGCCCCAGCATTTT.